A selection of T cell receptor beta chains follows, all from one sample in a study of T cell clonotyping in hematopoietic cell transplantation. Here immunoSEQ multiplex PCR was the method, and the copy in TCRdb shows in-frame clones only, minus some. The sample has 26,000 or so clones; about four fifths are singletons. The sequencing used peripheral blood mononuclear cells, collected before stem cell transplant. The receptors originated from a man between 35 and 55 years old with acute myeloid leukemia. Some clones in this sample may be carry-over from other donors' samples. The CDR3 runs from the conserved cysteine through the conserved F or W. The D gene is left open where the match is weak. Only some rows state a clone size, as once, few, many or a class for expanded clones.

-,TRBV9,-,TRBJ1-4,TGTGCCAGCAGCGTTGGGGGGACAACCACTAATGAAAAACTGTTTTTT,CASSVGGTTTNEKLFF
-,TRBV4-2,TRBD1,TRBJ1-1,TGTGCCAGCAGCCAAGTGGGGACAGGGAAGAGTTTCGCTTTCTTT,CASSQVGTGKSFAFF
-,TRBV7-9,-,TRBJ1-3,TGTGCCAGCAGCTTAATTCCCGGGAACTCTGGAAACACCATATATTTT,CASSLIPGNSGNTIYF
-,TRBV4-2,TRBD2,TRBJ2-3,TGTGCCAGCAGCCAAGGGCTAGCGGGAGGCACAGATACGCAGTATTTT,CASSQGLAGGTDTQYF
-,TRBV30,TRBD1,TRBJ1-5,TGTGCCTGGAGACAACAGGGGGCGGGTCAGCCCCAGCATTTT,CAWRQQGAGQPQHF
-,TRBV4-1,-,TRBJ2-7,TGCGCCAGCAGCCCCGTACTGACAGAGGGTTCCTACGAGCAGTACTTC,CASSPVLTEGSYEQYF
once,TRBV5-4,TRBD1,TRBJ1-5,TGTGCCAGCAGCCACGGGACAGGGGGTAGAGGCAATCAGCCCCAGCATTTT,CASSHGTGGRGNQPQHF
-,TRBV5-6,-,TRBJ2-7,TGTGCCAGCAGCTTTGGCAGGGCCTACGAGCAGTACTTC,CASSFGRAYEQYF
-,TRBV6-5,TRBD1,TRBJ1-1,TGTGCCAGCAGCCTCCGGGACAGCTCAGATGAAGCTTTCTTT,CASSLRDSSDEAFF
-,TRBV19,-,TRBJ2-3,TGTGCCACCCGCCTTTCAGGAAGCACAGATACGCAGTATTTT,CATRLSGSTDTQYF
-,TRBV10-3,-,TRBJ2-7,TGTGCCATCAAAATAAACAGCTACGAGCAGTACTTC,CAIKINSYEQYF
-,TRBV25-1,TRBD2,TRBJ2-1,TGTGCCAGCACCACGCTGGGGGGGGGTTTGGTTGAGCAGTTCTTC,CASTTLGGGLVEQFF
-,TRBV30,-,TRBJ1-4,TGTGCCTGGACCCTTCAAACGGCGAATGAAAAACTGTTTTTT,CAWTLQTANEKLFF
-,TRBV5-7,-,TRBJ2-7,TGTGCCAGCGACCATGAATACAGGAATAACAGTTACGAGCAGTACTTC,CASDHEYRNNSYEQYF
-,TRBV5-6,TRBD1,TRBJ2-7,TGTGCCAGCACCAGCCCGGGACAGGGCCACGAGCAGTACTTC,CASTSPGQGHEQYF
-,TRBV7-6,-,TRBJ1-1,TGTGCCAGCAGCAGGGTATTTGCTTTCTTT,CASSRVFAFF
-,TRBV19,-,TRBJ1-6,TGTGCCAGTAGCTACGGACGGCCTGGGAATTCACCCCTCCACTTT,CASSYGRPGNSPLHF
few,TRBV10-3,-,TRBJ1-2,TGTGCCATCAGTGTTTCAACAGGGAAGGGCTACACCTTC,CAISVSTGKGYTF
-,TRBV9,TRBD1,TRBJ1-1,TGTGCCAGCAGCGTAGCCCCCTCACGGACAGGGCTCCCCACTGAAGCTTTCTTT,CASSVAPSRTGLPTEAFF
-,TRBV29-1,-,TRBJ1-4,TGCAGCGTTTCACTGACGACAACTAATGAAAAACTGTTTTTT,CSVSLTTTNEKLFF
-,TRBV19,-,TRBJ2-4,TGTGCCAGTAGCCCTACAAACTTAGCCAAAAACATTCAGTACTTC,CASSPTNLAKNIQYF
-,TRBV5-1,-,TRBJ2-2,TGCGCCAGCAGGGGCGTCTGGAACACCGGGGAGCTGTTTTTT,CASRGVWNTGELFF
-,TRBV7-9,-,TRBJ1-4,TGTGCCAGCAGCTTAGGAACTGGGCAGCTTAATGAAAAACTGTTTTTT,CASSLGTGQLNEKLFF
-,TRBV9,-,TRBJ1-5,TGTGCCAGCAGCTCCACGGGCTATAGCAATCAGCCCCAGCATTTT,CASSSTGYSNQPQHF
-,TRBV7-6,-,TRBJ1-4,TGTGCCAGCAGCCCAAAAGCGTATTCGGATAATGAAAAACTGTTTTTT,CASSPKAYSDNEKLFF
once,TRBV5-6,-,TRBJ2-4,TGTGCCAGCAGCTTTTGGGGAACCGGGATAGTCAAAAACATTCAGTACTTC,CASSFWGTGIVKNIQYF
-,TRBV6-5,TRBD1,TRBJ1-6,TGTGCCAGCAGTTCGTCAGGGGGTAATTCACCCCTCCACTTT,CASSSSGGNSPLHF